This T cell receptor (beta chain) stems from a study of cytomegalovirus exposure and HLA in healthy donors. Across the whole study: Earlier, 117 million unique TCR beta sequences were recovered from about 200 million T cells by an analysis.

This clone was recorded a few times. Its antigen is unknown. The PCR was carried out with 60 Vbeta primers and 13 Jbeta primers. Sequencing was performed with immunoSEQ multiplex PCR; in TCRdb, only in-frame clones are kept and a portion is missing. The table has over 50,000 clones, about 90% seen once. This CDR3 has 15 amino acids. Germline V gene lookup returns CDR1 SGDLS and CDR2 YYNGEE. V lost 2 bases and J lost 10; bases outside the gene matches: 6. Study observations and caveats: Relative to equally common others, HLA-associated TCR beta chains showed greater clonal expansion in a later analysis. The productive fraction for most TCR beta V segments was about 87% or about 30% in an earlier analysis.

Sequencing was carried out using PBMCs. The chain uses TRBV9 and TRBJ2-1; 13 nucleotides align to TRBD2. The clonotype comes from a man aged 18 to 29 in good health and CMV-seronegative. The CDR3 loop is CASSVTSGGQLEQFF. The DNA for the CDR3 is TGTGCCAGCAGCGTGACTAGCGGGGGGCAATTGGAGCAGTTCTTC.